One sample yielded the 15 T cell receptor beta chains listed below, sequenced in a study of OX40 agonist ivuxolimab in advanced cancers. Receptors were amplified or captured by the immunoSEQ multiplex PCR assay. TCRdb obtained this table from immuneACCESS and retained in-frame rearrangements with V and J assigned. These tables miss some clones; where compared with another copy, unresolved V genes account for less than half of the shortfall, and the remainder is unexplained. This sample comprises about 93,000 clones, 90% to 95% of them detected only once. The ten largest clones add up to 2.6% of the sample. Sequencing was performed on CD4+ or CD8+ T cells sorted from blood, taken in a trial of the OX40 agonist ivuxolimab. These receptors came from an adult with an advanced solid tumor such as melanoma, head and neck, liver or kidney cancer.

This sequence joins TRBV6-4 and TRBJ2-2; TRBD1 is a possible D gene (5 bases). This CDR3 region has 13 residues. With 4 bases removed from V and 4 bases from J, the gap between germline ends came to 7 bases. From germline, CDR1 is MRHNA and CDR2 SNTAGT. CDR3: CASSAQGTGELFF. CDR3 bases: TGTGCCAGCAGTGCCCAGGGCACCGGGGAGCTGTTTTTT.

Here the CDR3 reads CASSLSRRSNSYEQYF. CDR3 DNA: TGTGCCAGCAGTTTATCGAGGCGGAGTAACTCCTACGAGCAGTACTTC. V and J are TRBV28 and TRBJ2-7; no clear D. Trimming took off 1 base at V and 0 bases at J, with 13 bases between the two ends. The CDR3 spans 16 residues. The germline CDR1 and CDR2 sequences are MDHEN and SYDVKM.

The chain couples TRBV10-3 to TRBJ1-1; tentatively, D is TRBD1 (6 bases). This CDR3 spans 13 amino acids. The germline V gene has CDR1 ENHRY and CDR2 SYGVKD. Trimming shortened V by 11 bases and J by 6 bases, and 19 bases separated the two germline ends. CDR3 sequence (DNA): TGTGCCGCGTCCTCCCGACAGGTCTCTGAAGCTTTCTTT. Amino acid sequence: CAASSRQVSEAFF.

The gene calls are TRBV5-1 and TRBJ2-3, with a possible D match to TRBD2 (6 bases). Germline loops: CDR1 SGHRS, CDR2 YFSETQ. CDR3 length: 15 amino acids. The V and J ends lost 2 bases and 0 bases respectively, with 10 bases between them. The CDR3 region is CASSLSGTSTDTQYF. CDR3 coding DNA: TGCGCCAGCAGCTTATCAGGGACTAGCACAGATACGCAGTATTTT.

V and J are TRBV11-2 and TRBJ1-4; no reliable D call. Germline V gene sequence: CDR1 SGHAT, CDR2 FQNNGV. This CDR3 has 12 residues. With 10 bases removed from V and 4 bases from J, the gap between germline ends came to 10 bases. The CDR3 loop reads CATRDGNEKLFF. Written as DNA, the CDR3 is TGTGCCACTCGGGATGGTAATGAAAAACTGTTTTTT.

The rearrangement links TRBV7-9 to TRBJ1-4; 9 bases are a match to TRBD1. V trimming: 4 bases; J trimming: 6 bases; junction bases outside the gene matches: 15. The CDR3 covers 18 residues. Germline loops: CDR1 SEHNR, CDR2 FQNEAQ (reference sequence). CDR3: CASSSPRDRARADEKLFF. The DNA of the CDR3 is TGTGCCAGCAGCTCCCCTCGGGACAGGGCGAGGGCTGATGAAAAACTGTTTTTT.

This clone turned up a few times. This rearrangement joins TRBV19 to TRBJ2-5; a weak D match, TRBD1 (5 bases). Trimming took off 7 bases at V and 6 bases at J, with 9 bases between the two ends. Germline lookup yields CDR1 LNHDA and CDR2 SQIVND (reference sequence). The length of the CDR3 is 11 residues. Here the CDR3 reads CASNGAQTQYF. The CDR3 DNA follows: TGTGCCAGTAATGGGGCCCAGACCCAGTACTTC.

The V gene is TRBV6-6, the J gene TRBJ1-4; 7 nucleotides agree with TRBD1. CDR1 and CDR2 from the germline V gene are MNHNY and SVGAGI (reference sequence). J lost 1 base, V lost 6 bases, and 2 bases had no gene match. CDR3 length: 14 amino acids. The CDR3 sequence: CASRPGGTNEKLFF. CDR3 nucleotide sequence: TGTGCCAGCAGGCCAGGGGGAACTAATGAAAAACTGTTTTTT.

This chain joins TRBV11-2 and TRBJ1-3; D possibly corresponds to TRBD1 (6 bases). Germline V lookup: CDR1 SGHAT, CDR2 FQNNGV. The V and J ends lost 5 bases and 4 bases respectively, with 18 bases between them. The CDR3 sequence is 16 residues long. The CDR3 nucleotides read TGTGCCAGCAGCGTCCGACAGGAAGCGAGAGGAAACACCATATATTTT. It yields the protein CASSVRQEARGNTIYF.

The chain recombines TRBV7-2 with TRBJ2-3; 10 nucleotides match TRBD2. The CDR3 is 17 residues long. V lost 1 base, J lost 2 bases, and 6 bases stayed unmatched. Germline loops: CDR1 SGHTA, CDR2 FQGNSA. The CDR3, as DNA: TGTGCCAGCAGCTTAGGGGTCCTAGCGGGAGTCACAGATACGCAGTATTTT. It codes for CASSLGVLAGVTDTQYF.

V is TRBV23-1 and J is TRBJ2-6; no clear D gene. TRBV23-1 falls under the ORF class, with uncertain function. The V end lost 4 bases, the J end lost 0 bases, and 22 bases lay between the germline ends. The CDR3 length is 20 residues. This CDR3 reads CASSLRTPVCRDSGANVLTF. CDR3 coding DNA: TGCGCCAGCAGTCTACGTACCCCAGTATGTAGGGACTCTGGGGCCAACGTCCTGACTTTC.

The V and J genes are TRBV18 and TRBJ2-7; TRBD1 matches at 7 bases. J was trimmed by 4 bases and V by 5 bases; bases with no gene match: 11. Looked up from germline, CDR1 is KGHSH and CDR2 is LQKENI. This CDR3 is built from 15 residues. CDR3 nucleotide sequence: TGTGCCAGCTCATATTCGGACAGGACGGTATACGAGCAGTACTTC. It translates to CASSYSDRTVYEQYF.

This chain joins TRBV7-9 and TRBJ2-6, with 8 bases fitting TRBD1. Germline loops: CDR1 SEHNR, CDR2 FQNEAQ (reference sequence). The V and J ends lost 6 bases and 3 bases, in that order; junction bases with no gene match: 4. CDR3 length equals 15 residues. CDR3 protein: CASRRTGSGANVLTF. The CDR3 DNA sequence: TGTGCCAGCAGGCGGACAGGGAGTGGGGCCAACGTCCTGACTTTC.

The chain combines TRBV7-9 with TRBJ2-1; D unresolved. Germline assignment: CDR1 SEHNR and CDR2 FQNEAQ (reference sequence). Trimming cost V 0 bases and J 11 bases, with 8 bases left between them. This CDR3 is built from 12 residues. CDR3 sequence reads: CASSLAMGKQFF. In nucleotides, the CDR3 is TGTGCCAGCAGCTTAGCAATGGGGAAGCAGTTCTTC.

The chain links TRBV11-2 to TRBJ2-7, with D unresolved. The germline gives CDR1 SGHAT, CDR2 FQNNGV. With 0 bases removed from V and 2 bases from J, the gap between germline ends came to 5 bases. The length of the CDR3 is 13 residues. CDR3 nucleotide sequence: TGTGCCAGCAGCTTAGACCACACCTACGAGCAGTACTTC. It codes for CASSLDHTYEQYF.